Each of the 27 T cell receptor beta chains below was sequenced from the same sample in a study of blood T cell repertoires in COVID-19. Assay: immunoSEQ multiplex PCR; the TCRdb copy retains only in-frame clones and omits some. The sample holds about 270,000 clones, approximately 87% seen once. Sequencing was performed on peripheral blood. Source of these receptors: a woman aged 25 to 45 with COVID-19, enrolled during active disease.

CDR3 in DNA: TGTGCTAGTGCTCCTGGATGGGGAGACCTGTCTCGGGGCTACACCTTC. Protein sequence: CASAPGWGDLSRGYTF. V gene TRBV12-5 combines with J gene TRBJ1-2; D remains unclear. Germline V gene data show CDR1 as LGHNT and CDR2 as FRNRAP. The ends were cut back, 7 bases at V and 8 bases at J, with 26 bases in the middle. The CDR3 contains 16 residues.

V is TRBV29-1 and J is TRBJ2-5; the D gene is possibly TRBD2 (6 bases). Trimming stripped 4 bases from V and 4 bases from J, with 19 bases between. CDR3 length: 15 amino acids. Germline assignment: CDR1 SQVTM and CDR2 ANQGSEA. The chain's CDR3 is CSVADRARGGETQYF. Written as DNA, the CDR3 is TGCAGCGTTGCAGACCGGGCCCGGGGAGGAGAGACCCAGTACTTC.

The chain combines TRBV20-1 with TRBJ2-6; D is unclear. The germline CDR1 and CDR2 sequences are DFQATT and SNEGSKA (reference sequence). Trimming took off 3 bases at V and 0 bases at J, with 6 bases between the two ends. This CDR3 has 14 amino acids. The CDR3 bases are TGCAGTGCTAGTTACAGCTCTGGGGCCAACGTCCTGACTTTC. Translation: CSASYSSGANVLTF.

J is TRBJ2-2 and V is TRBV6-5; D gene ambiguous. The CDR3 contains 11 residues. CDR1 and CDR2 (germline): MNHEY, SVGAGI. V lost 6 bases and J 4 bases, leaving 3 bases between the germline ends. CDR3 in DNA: TGTGCCAGCAGCTCCACCGGGGAGCTGTTTTTT. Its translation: CASSSTGELFF.

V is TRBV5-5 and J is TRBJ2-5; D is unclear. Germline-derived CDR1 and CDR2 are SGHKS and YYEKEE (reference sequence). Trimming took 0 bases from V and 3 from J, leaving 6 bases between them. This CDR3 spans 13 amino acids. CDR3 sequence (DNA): TGTGCCAGCAGCTTGGTGCCAGAAGAGACCCAGTACTTC. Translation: CASSLVPEETQYF.

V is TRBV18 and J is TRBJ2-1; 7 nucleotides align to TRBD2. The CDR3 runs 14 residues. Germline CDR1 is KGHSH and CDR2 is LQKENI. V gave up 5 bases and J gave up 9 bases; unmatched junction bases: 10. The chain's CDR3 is CASSEGAGVTEQFF. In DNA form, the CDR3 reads TGTGCCAGCTCAGAGGGTGCGGGGGTAACTGAGCAGTTCTTC.

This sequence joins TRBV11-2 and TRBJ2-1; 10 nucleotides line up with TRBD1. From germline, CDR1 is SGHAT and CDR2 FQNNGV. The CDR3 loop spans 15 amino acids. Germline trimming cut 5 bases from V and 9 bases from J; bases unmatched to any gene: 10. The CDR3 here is CASSPAPTGGREQFF. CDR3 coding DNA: TGTGCCAGCAGCCCCGCCCCGACAGGGGGCCGTGAGCAGTTCTTC.

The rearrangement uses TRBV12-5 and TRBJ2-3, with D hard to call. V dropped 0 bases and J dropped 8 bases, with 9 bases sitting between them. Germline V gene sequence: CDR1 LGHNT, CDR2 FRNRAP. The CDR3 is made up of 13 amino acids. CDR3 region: CASGLVSSPTQYF. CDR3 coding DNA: TGTGCTAGTGGTTTGGTATCGAGTCCTACGCAGTATTTT.

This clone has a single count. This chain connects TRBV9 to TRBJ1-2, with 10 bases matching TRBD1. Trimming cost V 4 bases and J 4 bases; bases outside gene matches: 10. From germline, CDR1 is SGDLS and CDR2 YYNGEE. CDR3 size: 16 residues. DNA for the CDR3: TGTGCCAGCAGCCCCCGGACAGGGGGAGGATTCTATGGCTACACCTTC. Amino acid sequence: CASSPRTGGGFYGYTF.

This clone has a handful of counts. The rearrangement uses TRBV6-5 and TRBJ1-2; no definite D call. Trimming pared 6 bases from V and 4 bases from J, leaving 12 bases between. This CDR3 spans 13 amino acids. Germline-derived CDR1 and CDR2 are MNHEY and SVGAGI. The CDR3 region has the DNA TGTGCCAGCAGACTAGGACCGTTCTATGGCTACACCTTC. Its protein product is CASRLGPFYGYTF.

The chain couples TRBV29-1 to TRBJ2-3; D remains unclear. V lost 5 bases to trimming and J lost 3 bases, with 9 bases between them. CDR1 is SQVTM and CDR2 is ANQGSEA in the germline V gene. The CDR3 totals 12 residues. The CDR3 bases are TGCAGCGTTAAGACTGGGACAGATACGCAGTATTTT. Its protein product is CSVKTGTDTQYF.

The CDR3 coding sequence is TGTGCCAGCAGCCAACCGGGCGAGCCTAGCGGGGGGGCCGTGGATGAGCAGTTCTTC. Its translation: CASSQPGEPSGGAVDEQFF. The rearrangement uses TRBV4-2 and TRBJ2-1; 12 nucleotides align to TRBD2. With 2 bases clipped from V and 8 bases from J, the junction kept 16 bases outside the gene matches. The length of the CDR3 is 19 residues. Germline CDR1 reads LGHNA; CDR2 reads YNFKEQ.

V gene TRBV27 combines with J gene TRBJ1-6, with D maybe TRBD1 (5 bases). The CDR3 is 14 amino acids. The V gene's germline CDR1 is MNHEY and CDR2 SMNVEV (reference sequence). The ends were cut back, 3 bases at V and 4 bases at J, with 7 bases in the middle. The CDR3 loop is CASSFRQYNSPLHF. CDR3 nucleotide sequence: TGTGCCAGCAGTTTCCGACAGTATAATTCACCCCTCCACTTT.

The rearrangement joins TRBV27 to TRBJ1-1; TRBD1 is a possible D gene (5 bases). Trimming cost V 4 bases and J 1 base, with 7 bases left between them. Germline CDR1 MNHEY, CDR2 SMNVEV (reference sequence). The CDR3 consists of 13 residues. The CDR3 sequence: CASSSTGNTEAFF. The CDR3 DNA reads TGTGCCAGCAGTTCCACAGGGAACACTGAAGCTTTCTTT.

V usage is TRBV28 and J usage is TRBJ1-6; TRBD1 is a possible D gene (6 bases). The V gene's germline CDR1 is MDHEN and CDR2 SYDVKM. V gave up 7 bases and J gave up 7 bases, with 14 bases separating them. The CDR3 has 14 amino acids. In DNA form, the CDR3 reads TGTGCCAGCAACCTACGACAGGTCAATTCACCCCTCCACTTT. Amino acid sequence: CASNLRQVNSPLHF.

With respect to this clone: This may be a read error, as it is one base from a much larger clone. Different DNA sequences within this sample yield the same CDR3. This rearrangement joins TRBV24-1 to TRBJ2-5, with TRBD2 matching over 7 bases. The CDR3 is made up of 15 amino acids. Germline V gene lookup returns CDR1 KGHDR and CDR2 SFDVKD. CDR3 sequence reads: CATSDPSGEGETQYF. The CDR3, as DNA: TGTGCTACCAGTGATCCAAGCGGGGAAGGAGAGACCCAGTACTTC.

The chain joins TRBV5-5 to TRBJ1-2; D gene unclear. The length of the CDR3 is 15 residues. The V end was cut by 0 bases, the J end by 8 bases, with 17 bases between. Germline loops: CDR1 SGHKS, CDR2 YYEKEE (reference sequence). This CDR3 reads CASSLEQSLTYGYTF. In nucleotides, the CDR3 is TGTGCCAGCAGCTTGGAACAGTCACTGACCTACGGCTACACCTTC.

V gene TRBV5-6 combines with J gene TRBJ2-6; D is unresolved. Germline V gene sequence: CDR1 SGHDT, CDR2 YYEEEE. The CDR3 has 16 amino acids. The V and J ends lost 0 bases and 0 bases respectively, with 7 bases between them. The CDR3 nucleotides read TGTGCCAGCAGCTTGGGACACAACTCTGGGGCCAACGTCCTGACTTTC. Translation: CASSLGHNSGANVLTF.

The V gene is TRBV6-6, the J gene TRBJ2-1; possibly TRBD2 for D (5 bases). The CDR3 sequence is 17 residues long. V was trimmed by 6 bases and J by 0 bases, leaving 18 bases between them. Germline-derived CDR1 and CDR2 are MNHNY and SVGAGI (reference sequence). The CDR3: CASSRGSPYSSYNEQFF. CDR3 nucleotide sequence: TGTGCCAGCAGCCGAGGGAGCCCATATAGCTCCTACAATGAGCAGTTCTTC.

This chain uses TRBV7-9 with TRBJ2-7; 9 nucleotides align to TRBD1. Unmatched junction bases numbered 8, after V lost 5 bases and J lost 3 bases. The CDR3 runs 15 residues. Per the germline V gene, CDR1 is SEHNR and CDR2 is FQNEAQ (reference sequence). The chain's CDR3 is CASSARQGVNYEQYF. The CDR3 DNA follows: TGTGCCAGCAGCGCCAGACAGGGGGTCAACTACGAGCAGTACTTC.

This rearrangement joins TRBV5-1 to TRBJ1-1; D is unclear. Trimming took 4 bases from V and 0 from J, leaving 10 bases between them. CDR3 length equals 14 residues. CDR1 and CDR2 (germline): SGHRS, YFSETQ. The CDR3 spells CASSPGGVNTEAFF. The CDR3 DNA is TGCGCCAGCAGCCCCGGTGGAGTGAACACTGAAGCTTTCTTT.

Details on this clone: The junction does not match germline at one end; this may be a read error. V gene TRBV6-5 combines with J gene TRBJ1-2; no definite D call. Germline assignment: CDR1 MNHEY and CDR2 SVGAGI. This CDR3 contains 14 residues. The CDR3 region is CASSYSNFGPRLLF. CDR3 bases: TGTGCCAGCAGTTACTCGAACTTTGGCCCCAGGCTCTTATTC.

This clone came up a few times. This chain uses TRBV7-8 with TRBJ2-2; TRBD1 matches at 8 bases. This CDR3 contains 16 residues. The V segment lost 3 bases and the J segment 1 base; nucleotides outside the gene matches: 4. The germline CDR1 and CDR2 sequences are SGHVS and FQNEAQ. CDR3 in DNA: TGTGCCAGCAGCTTCGTCGGGACAGGGAACACCGGGGAGCTGTTTTTT. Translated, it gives CASSFVGTGNTGELFF. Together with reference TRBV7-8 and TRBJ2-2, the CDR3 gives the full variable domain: GAGVSQSPRYKVAKRGQDVALRCDPISGHVSLFWYQQALGQGPEFLTYFQNEAQLDKSGLPSDRFFAERPEGSVSTLKIQRTQQEDSAVYLCASSFVGTGNTGELFFGEGSRLTVL.

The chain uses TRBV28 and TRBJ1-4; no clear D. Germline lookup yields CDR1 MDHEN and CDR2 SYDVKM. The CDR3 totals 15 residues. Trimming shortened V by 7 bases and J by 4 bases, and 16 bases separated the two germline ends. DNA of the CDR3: TGTGCCAGCACCTCAGGCGGAGGGAATAATGAAAAACTGTTTTTT. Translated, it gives CASTSGGGNNEKLFF.

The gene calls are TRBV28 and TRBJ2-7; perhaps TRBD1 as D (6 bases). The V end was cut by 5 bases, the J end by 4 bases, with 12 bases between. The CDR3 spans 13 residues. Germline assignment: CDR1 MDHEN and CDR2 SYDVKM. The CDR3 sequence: CASSARQEYEQYF. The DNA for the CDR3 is TGTGCCAGCAGTGCCCGACAGGAGTACGAGCAGTACTTC.

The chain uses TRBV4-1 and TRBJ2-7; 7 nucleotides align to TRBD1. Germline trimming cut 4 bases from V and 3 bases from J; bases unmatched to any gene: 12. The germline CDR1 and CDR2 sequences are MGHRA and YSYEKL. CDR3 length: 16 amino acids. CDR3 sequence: CASSRISDRASYEQYF. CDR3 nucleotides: TGCGCCAGCAGCCGAATTTCCGACAGGGCTAGCTACGAGCAGTACTTC.

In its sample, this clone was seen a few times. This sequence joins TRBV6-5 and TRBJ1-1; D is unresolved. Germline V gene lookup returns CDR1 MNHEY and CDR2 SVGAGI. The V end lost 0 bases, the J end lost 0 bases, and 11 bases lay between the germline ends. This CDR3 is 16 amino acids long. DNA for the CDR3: TGTGCCAGCAGTTACTCGAGGGCCGCAGTGAACACTGAAGCTTTCTTT. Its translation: CASSYSRAAVNTEAFF.